The TCR beta chain described here comes from a study of cytomegalovirus exposure and HLA in healthy donors. Study context: Drawn from HLA-typed donors, approximately 86 million unique TCRs were held in an early data release. Of all 400 or so donors who were genotyped, around 82% belonged to the Caucasian-associated ancestry cluster.

V lost 1 base to trimming and J lost 0 bases, with 8 bases between them. The CDR3 runs 16 residues. The V gene's germline CDR1 is SGHDT and CDR2 YYEEEE. Amplification used 60 Vbeta primers and 13 Jbeta primers. The assay was immunoSEQ multiplex PCR, and TCRdb's table has in-frame clones only and misses some. This sample has about 230,000 clones; about 89% occur once, and the top ten carry about 1%. A remark on this clone: Its target is unknown.

Study results and limitations: Specificity of a few CMV-associated chains for CMV antigens was verified in vitro.

It was healthy bone marrow donors who served as donors. Sequenced: PBMCs. This receptor was taken from a woman aged 18-35 years in good health and CMV-seronegative. The rearrangement uses TRBV5-6 and TRBJ1-6; D remains unclear. The CDR3 sequence: CASSLSRGSYNSPLHF. The CDR3 bases are TGTGCCAGCAGCTTGTCACGGGGCTCCTATAATTCACCCCTCCACTTT.